This T cell receptor (beta chain) stems from a study of blood T cell repertoires in COVID-19. Study overall: Donors in the United States, Italy and Spain gave samples during acute or convalescent COVID-19. T cells, B-cell-depleted T cells, or PBMCs supplied cDNA or gDNA.

Trimming at V came to 2 bases and at J to 6 bases, leaving 22 bases not matched to a gene. CDR3 size: 20 residues. Germline lookup yields CDR1 SGHRS and CDR2 YFSETQ. In the original processing: Reference gene primer amplification gave nucleated cell count estimates. Clones were read by immunoSEQ multiplex PCR, and TCRdb kept only the in-frame ones, dropping some. From that table come the V and J calls and clone size; the DNA was used to work out D and trimming. The profile shows 350,000 to 550,000 clones, about 89% of them singletons. The TCR originated in a woman in her twenties or thirties with acute or convalescent COVID-19. The rearrangement uses TRBV5-1 and TRBJ1-5; 8 nucleotides match TRBD1. Sequencing input: peripheral blood. The CDR3 sequence: CASSFPPARTGSDSGQPQHF. The CDR3 region has the DNA TGCGCCAGCAGCTTCCCCCCCGCCAGGACAGGGTCCGATTCCGGTCAGCCCCAGCATTTT.